Listed below are T cell receptor beta chains from one sample, sequenced in a study of T cell repertoires in cytomegalovirus infection. One entry per CDR3 protein results from TCRdb running MiXCR on the reads. Of around 740,000 distinct CDR3 sequences listed, about a third are singletons. Source material: PBMCs. The receptors come from a human donor in good health (CMV status not recorded). Some clones in this sample may be carry-over from other donors' samples. Each CDR3 is given with its conserved first and last residue. A D gene is named only where the DNA matches it firmly.

j_call d_call v_call cdr3_aa
TRBJ1-5 TRBD1 TRBV7-8 CASSFDGQVRNQPQHF
TRBJ1-3 . TRBV7-8 CASSSLTGSGNTIYF
TRBJ2-3 . TRBV12-3/TRBV12-4 CASRGPSTSTDTQYF
TRBJ2-2 TRBD1 TRBV7-8 CASSPPRQGRNTGELFF
TRBJ2-1 . TRBV27 CASSPSSMHEQFF
TRBJ2-7 . TRBV11-2 CASSLLKKSDDSRVYEQYF
TRBJ2-1 TRBD1 TRBV2 CASIDPRQGSSYNEQFF
TRBJ2-7 TRBD2 TRBV27 CASSLTSASSYEQYF
TRBJ2-7 TRBD2 TRBV6-1 CASKLAGGPHEQYF
TRBJ2-2 . TRBV7-6 CASSSSVVKSSGELFF